The clone carrying this T cell receptor beta chain was counted between two and nine times. With V trimmed by 5 bases and J by 8 bases, 6 bases remained unmatched. The length of the CDR3 is 12 residues. Germline CDR1 is DFQATT and CDR2 is SNEGSKA (reference sequence). Individual cDNA molecules each received unique molecular identifiers attached to them. Using its own MiXCR run on the 5' RACE reads, TCRdb lists one record per CDR3 protein. The sample lists around 37,000 distinct CDR3 sequences, over 8.5% occurring once. The sample belongs to a study of early T cells in non-severe SARS-CoV-2 infection. The sequenced material came from whole blood. The chain links TRBV20-1 to TRBJ1-2; 9 positions agree with TRBD1. The receptor was isolated from an adult who was a healthcare worker with PCR-confirmed SARS-CoV-2 infection or an uninfected control (not recorded which). CDR3 sequence (DNA): TGCAGTGCTTTACAGGGGGCGAACGGCTACACCTTC. Translating gives CSALQGANGYTF.